Given below is one T cell receptor beta chain in context. Sequencing used immunoSEQ multiplex PCR; TCRdb keeps in-frame clones, though not all of them. The sample holds some 68,000 clones, around 79% seen once. V gave up 3 bases and J gave up 2 bases, with 7 bases separating them. This CDR3 contains 13 residues. Germline-derived CDR1 and CDR2 are MNHEY and SMNVEV (reference sequence). This sample was taken from a study of a mutant IDH1 vaccine in newly diagnosed glioma. Stated time point: baseline, week 1 (first vaccination visit). Treatment noted: pre-vaccination baseline after standard-of-care therapy.

The clonotype comes from a man over 45 with glioma. This sample comprised PBMCs, obtained from a glioma patient treated with radiotherapy, temozolomide or both. This chain links TRBV27 with TRBJ1-2; D remains ambiguous. In DNA form, the CDR3 reads TGTGCCAGCAGTTTCGCAGAAAACTATGGCTACACCTTC. It yields the protein CASSFAENYGYTF.